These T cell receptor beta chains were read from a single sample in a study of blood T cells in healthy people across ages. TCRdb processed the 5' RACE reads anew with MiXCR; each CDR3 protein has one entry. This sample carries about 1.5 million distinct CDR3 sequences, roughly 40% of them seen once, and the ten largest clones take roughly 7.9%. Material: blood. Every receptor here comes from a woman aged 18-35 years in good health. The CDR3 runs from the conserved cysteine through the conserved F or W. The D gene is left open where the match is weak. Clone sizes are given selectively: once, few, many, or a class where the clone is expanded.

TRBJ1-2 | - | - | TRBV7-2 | CASSFDSPNYGYTF | TGTGCCAGCAGTTTTGACAGTCCTAACTATGGCTACACCTTC
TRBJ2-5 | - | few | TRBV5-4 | CASSLDRVAETQYF | TGTGCCAGCAGCTTGGACAGGGTAGCAGAGACCCAGTACTTC
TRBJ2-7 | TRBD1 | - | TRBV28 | CASTLGQVVAVYEQYF | TGTGCCAGCACCCTAGGACAGGTCGTCGCCGTCTACGAGCAGTACTTC
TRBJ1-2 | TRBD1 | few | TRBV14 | CASSQIDRATYGYTF | TGTGCCAGCAGCCAGATTGACAGGGCTACTTATGGCTACACCTTC
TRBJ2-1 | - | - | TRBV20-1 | CSAREEGGLPYEQFF | TGCAGTGCTAGAGAGGAGGGGGGGCTCCCCTACGAGCAGTTCTTC
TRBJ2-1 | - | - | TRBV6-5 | CASTKLFNSYNEQFF | TGTGCCAGCACCAAACTATTCAACTCCTACAATGAGCAGTTCTTC
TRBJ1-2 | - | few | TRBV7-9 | CASSWGGTAYGYTF | TGTGCCAGCAGCTGGGGGGGCACCGCCTATGGCTACACCTTC
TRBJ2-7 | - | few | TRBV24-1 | CATSDLDSSDEQYF | TGTGCCACCAGTGACCTGGACAGTAGCGACGAGCAGTACTTC
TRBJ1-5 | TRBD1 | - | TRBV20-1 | CSAPLGQVSNQPQHF | TGCAGTGCTCCCCTCGGACAGGTTAGCAATCAGCCCCAGCATTTT
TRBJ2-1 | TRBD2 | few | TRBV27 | CASSSIRTSGPMVQFF | TGTGCCAGCAGCTCTATCAGGACTAGCGGGCCGATGGTGCAGTTCTTC
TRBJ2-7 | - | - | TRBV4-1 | CASSPIQDGPYEQYF | TGCGCCAGCAGCCCAATCCAGGACGGCCCGTACGAGCAGTACTTC
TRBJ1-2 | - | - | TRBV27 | CASMGSGRREGGGYTF | TGTGCCAGCATGGGGTCCGGACGGCGTGAGGGAGGCGGCTACACCTTC
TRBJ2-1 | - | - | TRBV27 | CASSLTRINEQFF | TGTGCCAGCAGTTTAACTAGAATCAATGAGCAGTTCTTC
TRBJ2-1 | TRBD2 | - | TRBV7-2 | CASDVIAGFNEQFF | TGTGCCAGCGATGTAATAGCGGGGTTCAATGAGCAGTTCTTC
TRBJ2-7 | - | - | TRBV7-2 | CASSLLQGVFYEQYF | TGTGCCAGCAGCTTATTACAGGGCGTTTTCTACGAGCAGTACTTC
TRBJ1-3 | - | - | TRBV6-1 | CASTRDAGNAIYF | TGTGCCAGCACTCGGGACGCTGGAAACGCCATATATTTT
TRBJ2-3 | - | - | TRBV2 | CASLVALNTDTQYF | TGTGCCAGCTTAGTAGCCCTAAACACAGATACGCAGTATTTT
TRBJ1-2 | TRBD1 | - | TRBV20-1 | CGQIGQGDRYGYTF | TGCGGTCAAATCGGACAGGGGGATAGATATGGCTACACCTTC
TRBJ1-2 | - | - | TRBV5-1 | CASSLSGQDGGYTF | TGCGCCAGCAGCTTGAGCGGGCAGGATGGCGGCTACACCTTC
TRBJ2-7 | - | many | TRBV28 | CATATVSSYEQYF | TGTGCCACCGCGACGGTGAGCTCCTACGAGCAGTACTTC
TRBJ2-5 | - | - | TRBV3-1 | CTSSLGGGAPAETQYF | TGTACCAGCAGCCTTGGCGGCGGGGCCCCTGCAGAGACCCAGTACTTC
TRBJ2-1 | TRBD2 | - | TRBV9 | CASSVGAAGKVGSEQFF | TGTGCCAGCAGCGTAGGCGCAGCGGGAAAGGTGGGGAGCGAGCAGTTCTTC
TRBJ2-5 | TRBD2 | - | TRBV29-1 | CSVGWDYSNSEQYF | TGCAGCGTTGGCTGGGACTATTCCAATAGTGAGCAGTACTTC
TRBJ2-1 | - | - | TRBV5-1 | CASSLSAGLDNEQFF | TGCGCCAGCAGCTTGAGTGCGGGACTCGACAATGAGCAGTTCTTC
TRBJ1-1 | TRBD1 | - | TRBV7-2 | CASSPRVRGTEAFF | TGTGCCAGCAGCCCAAGGGTCAGGGGGACTGAAGCTTTCTTT
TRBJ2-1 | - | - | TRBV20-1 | CSAPPSARSYNEQFF | TGCAGTGCCCCGCCTTCAGCGAGGTCCTACAATGAGCAGTTCTTC
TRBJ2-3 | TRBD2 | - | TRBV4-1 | CASSQARGLAGITSTDTQYF | TGCGCCAGCAGCCAAGCCCGAGGACTAGCGGGGATTACTAGCACAGATACGCAGTATTTT
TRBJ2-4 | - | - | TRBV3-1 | CASSQDMQGKEQYF | TGTGCCAGCAGCCAAGATATGCAGGGTAAGGAGCAGTACTTC
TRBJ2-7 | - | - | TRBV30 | CAWGDGTYEQYF | TGTGCCTGGGGGGACGGAACCTACGAGCAGTACTTC
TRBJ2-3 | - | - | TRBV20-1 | CSAPGDSESTDTQYF | TGCAGTGCCCCGGGCGATAGCGAAAGCACAGATACGCAGTATTTT
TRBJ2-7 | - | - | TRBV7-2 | CASSPAGGGPSSEQYF | TGTGCCAGCAGCCCTGCTGGAGGGGGGCCCTCGTCCGAGCAGTACTTC
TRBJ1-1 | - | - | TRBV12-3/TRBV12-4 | CASSLRESMNTEAFF | TGTGCCAGCAGTTTAAGGGAGTCCATGAACACTGAAGCTTTCTTT
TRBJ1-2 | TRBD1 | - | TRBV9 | CASSVEGTGTSGNGYTF | TGTGCCAGCAGCGTAGAGGGGACAGGGACAAGTGGAAATGGCTACACCTTC
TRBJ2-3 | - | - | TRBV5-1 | CASRGTRRPDTQYF | TGCGCCAGCCGCGGGACTCGCCGCCCAGATACGCAGTATTTT
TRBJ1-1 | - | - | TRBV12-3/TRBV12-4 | CASSIVTGAFF | TGTGCCAGCAGCATCGTCACAGGAGCTTTCTTT
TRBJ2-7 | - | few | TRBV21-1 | CASESQPNAYEQYF | TGTGCCAGCGAGAGTCAGCCCAACGCCTACGAGCAGTACTTC
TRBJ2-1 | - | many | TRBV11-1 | CASSFGGLYNEQFF | TGTGCCAGCAGCTTTGGGGGGCTCTACAATGAGCAGTTCTTC
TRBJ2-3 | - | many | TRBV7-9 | CASSLRPQRSTDTQYF | TGTGCCAGCAGCCTGAGGCCCCAGCGGAGCACAGATACGCAGTATTTT
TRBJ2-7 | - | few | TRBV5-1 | CASSWAPGEYEQYF | TGCGCCAGCAGCTGGGCCCCGGGGGAGTACGAGCAGTACTTC
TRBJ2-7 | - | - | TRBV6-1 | CASSEPRAGSSSYEQYF | TGTGCCAGCAGTGAGCCGCGTGCGGGTTCTAGCTCCTACGAGCAGTACTTC
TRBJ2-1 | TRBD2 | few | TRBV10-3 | CVISGEGSVYNEQFF | TGTGTCATCAGTGGGGAGGGATCCGTCTACAATGAGCAGTTCTTC
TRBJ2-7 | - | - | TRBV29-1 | CSVEPGEGYEQYF | TGCAGCGTTGAACCAGGGGAGGGTTACGAGCAGTACTTC
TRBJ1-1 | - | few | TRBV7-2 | CASSRQALNTEAFF | TGTGCCAGCAGTCGACAGGCCCTGAACACTGAAGCTTTCTTT
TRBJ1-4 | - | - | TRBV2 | CASSESAAGDEKLFF | TGTGCCAGCAGTGAATCGGCCGCGGGAGATGAAAAACTGTTTTTT
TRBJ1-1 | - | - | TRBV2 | CASSDLVLFEAFF | TGTGCCAGCAGTGATTTGGTACTGTTTGAAGCTTTCTTT
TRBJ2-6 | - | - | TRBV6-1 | CASSESPRLFSAGANVLTF | TGTGCCAGCAGTGAAAGCCCGCGGCTATTTTCAGCTGGGGCCAACGTCCTGACTTTC
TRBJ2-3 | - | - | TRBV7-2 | CASSSPRVSGTQYF | TGTGCCAGCAGTTCACCCAGGGTTTCAGGGACGCAGTATTTT
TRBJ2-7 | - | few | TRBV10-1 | CASSGFSSHEQYF | TGCGCCAGCAGTGGATTCTCTTCCCACGAGCAGTACTTC
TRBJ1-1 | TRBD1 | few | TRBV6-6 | CASSWTGRGTEAFF | TGTGCCAGCAGTTGGACAGGGAGGGGCACTGAAGCTTTCTTT
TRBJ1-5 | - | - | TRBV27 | CASSSTRGQPQHF | TGTGCCAGTTCCTCCACCAGAGGGCAGCCCCAGCATTTT
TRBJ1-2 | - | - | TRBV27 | CASSPAGGGVNYGYTF | TGTGCCAGCAGTCCCGCCGGGGGAGGGGTTAACTATGGCTACACCTTC
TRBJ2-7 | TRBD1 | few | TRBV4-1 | CASSQSNRDRGPYEQYF | TGCGCCAGCAGCCAATCCAACCGGGACAGGGGTCCCTACGAGCAGTACTTC
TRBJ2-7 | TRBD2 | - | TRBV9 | CASSARGGPLNEQYF | TGTGCCAGCAGCGCCCGGGGGGGCCCCCTGAACGAGCAGTACTTC
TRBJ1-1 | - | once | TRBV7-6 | CASSHGGVNTEAFF | TGTGCCAGCAGCCACGGAGGGGTGAACACTGAAGCTTTCTTT
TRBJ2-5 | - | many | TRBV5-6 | CASSSLETQYF | TGCGCCAGCAGCTCCCTGGAGACCCAGTACTTC
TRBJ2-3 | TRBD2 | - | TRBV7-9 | CASSLLLAGAPGDTQYF | TGTGCCAGCAGCTTATTACTAGCGGGTGCGCCGGGTGATACGCAGTATTTT
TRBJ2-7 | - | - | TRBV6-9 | CASSYSRPRTYEQYF | TGTGCCAGCAGTTATTCACGACCCCGCACCTACGAGCAGTACTTC
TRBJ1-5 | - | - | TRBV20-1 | CSARIEVCNQPQHF | TGCAGTGCTAGAATTGAGGTTTGCAATCAGCCCCAGCATTTT